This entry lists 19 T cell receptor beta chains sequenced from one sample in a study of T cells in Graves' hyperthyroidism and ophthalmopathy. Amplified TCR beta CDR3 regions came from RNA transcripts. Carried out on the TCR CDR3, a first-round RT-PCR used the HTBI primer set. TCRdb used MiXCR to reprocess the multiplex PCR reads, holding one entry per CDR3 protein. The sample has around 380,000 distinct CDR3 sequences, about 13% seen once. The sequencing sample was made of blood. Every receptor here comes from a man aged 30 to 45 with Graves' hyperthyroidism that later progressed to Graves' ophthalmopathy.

The CDR3 here is CARAAEPNQPQHF. The CDR3 DNA sequence: TGTGCCAGGGCCGCAGAACCCAATCAGCCCCAGCATTTT. The chain is built from TRBV2 and TRBJ1-5, with D unclear. The CDR3 has 13 residues. The germline gives CDR1 SNHLY, CDR2 FYNNEI. V lost 9 bases and J lost 3, with 12 bases in between.

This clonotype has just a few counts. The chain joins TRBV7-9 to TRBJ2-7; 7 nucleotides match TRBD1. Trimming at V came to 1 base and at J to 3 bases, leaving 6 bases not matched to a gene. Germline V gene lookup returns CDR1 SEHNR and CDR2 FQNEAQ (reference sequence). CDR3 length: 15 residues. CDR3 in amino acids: CASSLVSTGVYEQYF. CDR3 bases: TGTGCCAGCAGCTTAGTGTCCACAGGGGTCTACGAGCAGTACTTC.

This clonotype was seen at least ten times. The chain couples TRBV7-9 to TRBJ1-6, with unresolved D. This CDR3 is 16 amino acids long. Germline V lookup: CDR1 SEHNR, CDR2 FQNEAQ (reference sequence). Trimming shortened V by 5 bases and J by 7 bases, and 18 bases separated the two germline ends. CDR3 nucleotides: TGTGCCAGCAGCCAAGGCTCGGCCCCGGGGAATTCACCCCTCCACTTT. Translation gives CASSQGSAPGNSPLHF.

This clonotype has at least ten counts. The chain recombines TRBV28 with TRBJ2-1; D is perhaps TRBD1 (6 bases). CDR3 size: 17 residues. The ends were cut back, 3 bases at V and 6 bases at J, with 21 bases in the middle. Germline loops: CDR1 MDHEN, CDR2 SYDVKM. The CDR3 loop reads CASSLVGRTAAFNEQFF. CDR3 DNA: TGTGCCAGCAGTTTGGTCGGCCGGACAGCCGCCTTCAATGAGCAGTTCTTC.

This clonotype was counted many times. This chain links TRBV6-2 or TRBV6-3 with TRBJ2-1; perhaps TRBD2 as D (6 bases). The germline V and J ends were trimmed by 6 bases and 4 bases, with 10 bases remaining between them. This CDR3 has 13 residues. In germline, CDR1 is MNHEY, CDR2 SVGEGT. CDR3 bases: TGTGCCAGCAGCGGACGGGGGTACAATGAGCAGTTCTTC. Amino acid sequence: CASSGRGYNEQFF.

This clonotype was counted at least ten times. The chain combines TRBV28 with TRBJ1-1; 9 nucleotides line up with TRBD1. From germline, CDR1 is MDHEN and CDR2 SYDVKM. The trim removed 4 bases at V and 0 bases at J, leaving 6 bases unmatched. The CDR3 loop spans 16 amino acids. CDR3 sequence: CASSSLGTGLNTEAFF. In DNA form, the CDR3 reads TGTGCCAGCAGTTCCCTCGGGACAGGGTTGAACACTGAAGCTTTCTTT.

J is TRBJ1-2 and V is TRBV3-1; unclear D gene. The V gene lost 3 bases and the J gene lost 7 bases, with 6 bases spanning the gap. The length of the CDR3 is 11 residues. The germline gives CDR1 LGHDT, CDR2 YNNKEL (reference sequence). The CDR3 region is CASSQGLGYTF. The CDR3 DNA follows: TGTGCCAGCAGCCAGGGTCTTGGCTACACCTTC.

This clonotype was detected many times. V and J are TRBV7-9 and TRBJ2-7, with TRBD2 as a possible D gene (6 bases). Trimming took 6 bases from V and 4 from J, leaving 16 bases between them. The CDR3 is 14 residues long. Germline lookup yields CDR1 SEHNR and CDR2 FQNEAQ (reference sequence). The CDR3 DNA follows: TGTGCCAGCAGGTCGGGAGATACGGGTTACGAGCAGTACTTC. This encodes CASRSGDTGYEQYF.

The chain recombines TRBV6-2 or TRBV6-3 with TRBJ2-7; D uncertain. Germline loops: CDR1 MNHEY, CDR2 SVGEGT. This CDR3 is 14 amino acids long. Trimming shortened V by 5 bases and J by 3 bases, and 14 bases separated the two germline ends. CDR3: CASSDPRKFYEQYF. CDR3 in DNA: TGTGCCAGCAGTGATCCTAGGAAGTTCTACGAGCAGTACTTC.

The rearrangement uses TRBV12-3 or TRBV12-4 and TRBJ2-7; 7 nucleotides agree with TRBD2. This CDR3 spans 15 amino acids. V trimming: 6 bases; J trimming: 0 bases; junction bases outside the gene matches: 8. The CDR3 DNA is TGTGCCAGCAGCCAGACTAGCCCTAGCTCCTACGAGCAGTACTTC. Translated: CASSQTSPSSYEQYF.

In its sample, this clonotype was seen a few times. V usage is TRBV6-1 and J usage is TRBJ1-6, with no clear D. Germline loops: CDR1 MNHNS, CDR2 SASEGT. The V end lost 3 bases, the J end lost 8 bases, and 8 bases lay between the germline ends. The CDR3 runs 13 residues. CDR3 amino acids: CASSDREDSPLHF. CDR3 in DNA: TGTGCCAGCAGTGATAGGGAGGATTCACCCCTCCACTTT.

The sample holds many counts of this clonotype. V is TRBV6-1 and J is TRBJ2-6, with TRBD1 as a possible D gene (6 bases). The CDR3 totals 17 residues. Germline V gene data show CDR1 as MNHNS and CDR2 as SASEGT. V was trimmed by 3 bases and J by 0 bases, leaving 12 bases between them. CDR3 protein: CASSDRNRVSGANVLTF. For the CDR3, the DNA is TGTGCCAGCAGTGACCGGAACAGGGTCTCTGGGGCCAACGTCCTGACTTTC.

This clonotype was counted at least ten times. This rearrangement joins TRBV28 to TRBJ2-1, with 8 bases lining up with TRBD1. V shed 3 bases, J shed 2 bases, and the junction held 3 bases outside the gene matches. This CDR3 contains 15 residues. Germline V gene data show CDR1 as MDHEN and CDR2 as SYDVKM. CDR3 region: CASSFRGPTYNEQFF. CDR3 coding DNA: TGTGCCAGCAGTTTCAGGGGGCCTACCTACAATGAGCAGTTCTTC. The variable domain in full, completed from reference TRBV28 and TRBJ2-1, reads DVKVTQSSRYLVKRTGEKVFLECVQDMDHENMFWYRQDPGLGLRLIYFSYDVKMKEKGDIPEGYSVSREKKERFSLILESASTNQTSMYLCASSFRGPTYNEQFFGPGTRLTVL.

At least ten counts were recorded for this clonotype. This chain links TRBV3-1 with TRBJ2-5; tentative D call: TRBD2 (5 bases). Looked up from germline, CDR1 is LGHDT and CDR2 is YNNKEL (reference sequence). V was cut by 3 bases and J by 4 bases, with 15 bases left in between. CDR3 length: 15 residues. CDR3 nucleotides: TGTGCCAGCAGCCAGCTACGGGGTGGAGTAGAGACCCAGTACTTC. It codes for CASSQLRGGVETQYF.

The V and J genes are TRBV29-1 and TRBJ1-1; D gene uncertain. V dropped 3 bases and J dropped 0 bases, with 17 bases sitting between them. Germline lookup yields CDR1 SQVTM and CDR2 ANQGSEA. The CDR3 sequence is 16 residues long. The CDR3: CSVDGEVNRMNTEAFF. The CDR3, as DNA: TGCAGCGTTGACGGGGAAGTTAATCGCATGAACACTGAAGCTTTCTTT.

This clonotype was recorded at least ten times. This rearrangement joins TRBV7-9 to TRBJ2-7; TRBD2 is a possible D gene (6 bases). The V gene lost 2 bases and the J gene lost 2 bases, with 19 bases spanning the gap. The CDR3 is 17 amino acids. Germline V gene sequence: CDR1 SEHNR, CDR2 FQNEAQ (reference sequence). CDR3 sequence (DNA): TGTGCCAGCAGCTTAACAATGGGGCTAGCGAAAACCTACGAGCAGTACTTC. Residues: CASSLTMGLAKTYEQYF. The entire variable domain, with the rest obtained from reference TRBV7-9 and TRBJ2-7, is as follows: DTGVSQNPRHKITKRGQNVTFRCDPISEHNRLYWYRQTLGQGPEFLTYFQNEAQLEKSRLLSDRFSAERPKGSFSTLEIQRTEQGDSAMYLCASSLTMGLAKTYEQYFGPGTRLTVT.

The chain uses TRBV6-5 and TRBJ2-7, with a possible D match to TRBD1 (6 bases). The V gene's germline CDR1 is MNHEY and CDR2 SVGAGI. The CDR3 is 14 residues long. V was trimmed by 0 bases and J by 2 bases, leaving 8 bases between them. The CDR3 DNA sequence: TGTGCCAGCAGTTACTCTGGACAGACCTACGAGCAGTACTTC. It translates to CASSYSGQTYEQYF.

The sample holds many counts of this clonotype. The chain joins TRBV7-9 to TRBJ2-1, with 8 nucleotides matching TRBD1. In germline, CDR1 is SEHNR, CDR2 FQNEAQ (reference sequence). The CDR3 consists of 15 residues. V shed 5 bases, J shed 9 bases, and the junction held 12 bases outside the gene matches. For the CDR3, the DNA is TGTGCCAGCAGCGCTCGGACAGGGTGGCTCTTTGAGCAGTTCTTC. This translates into CASSARTGWLFEQFF.

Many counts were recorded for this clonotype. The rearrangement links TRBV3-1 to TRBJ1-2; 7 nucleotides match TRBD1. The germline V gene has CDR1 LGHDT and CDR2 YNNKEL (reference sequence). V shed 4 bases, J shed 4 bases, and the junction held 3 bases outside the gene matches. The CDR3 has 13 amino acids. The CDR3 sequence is CASSRGQTYGYTF. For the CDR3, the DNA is TGTGCCAGCAGCCGGGGACAGACCTATGGCTACACCTTC.